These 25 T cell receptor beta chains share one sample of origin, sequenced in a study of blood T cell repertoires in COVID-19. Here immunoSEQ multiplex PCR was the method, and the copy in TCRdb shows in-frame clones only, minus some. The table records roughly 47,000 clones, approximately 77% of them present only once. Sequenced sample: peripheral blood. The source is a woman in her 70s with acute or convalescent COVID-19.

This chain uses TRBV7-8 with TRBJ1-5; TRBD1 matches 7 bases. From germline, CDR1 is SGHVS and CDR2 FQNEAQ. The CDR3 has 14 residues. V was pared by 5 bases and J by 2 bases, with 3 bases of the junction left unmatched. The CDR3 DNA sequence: TGTGCCAGCAGCCGAGGACAGGGCAATCAGCCCCAGCATTTT. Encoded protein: CASSRGQGNQPQHF. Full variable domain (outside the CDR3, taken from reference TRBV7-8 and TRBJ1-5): GAGVSQSPRYKVAKRGQDVALRCDPISGHVSLFWYQQALGQGPEFLTYFQNEAQLDKSGLPSDRFFAERPEGSVSTLKIQRTQQEDSAVYLCASSRGQGNQPQHFGDGTRLSIL.

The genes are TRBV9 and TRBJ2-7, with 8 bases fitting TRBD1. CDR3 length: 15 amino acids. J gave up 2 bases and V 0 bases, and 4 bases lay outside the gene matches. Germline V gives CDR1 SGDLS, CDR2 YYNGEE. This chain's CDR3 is CASSVGTGITYEQYF. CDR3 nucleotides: TGTGCCAGCAGCGTAGGGACAGGGATCACCTACGAGCAGTACTTC.

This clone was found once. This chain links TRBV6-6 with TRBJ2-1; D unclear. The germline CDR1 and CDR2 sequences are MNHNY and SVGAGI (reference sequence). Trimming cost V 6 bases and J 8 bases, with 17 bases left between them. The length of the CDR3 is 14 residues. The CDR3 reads CASRVAMGQDEQFF. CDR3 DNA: TGTGCCAGCAGAGTCGCAATGGGTCAGGATGAGCAGTTCTTC.

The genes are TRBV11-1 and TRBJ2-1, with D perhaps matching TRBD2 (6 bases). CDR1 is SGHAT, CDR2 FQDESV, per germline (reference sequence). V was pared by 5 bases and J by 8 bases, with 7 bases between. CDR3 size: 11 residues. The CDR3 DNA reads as TGTGCCAGCAGCCCTAGCGATGAGCAGTTCTTC. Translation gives CASSPSDEQFF.

DNA for the CDR3: TGCGCCAGCAGCTCCGGGACAGGGGGCGCGAACACTGAAGCTTTCTTT. Translated, it gives CASSSGTGGANTEAFF. The chain links TRBV5-1 to TRBJ1-1; 12 bases fit TRBD1. Trimming cost V 3 bases and J 1 base; bases outside gene matches: 4. The CDR3 is 16 amino acids. Germline CDR1 SGHRS, CDR2 YFSETQ.

CDR3 loop: CASRIPGQGYQPQHF. In DNA, the CDR3 is TGTGCCAGCAGGATCCCGGGACAGGGATACCAGCCCCAGCATTTT. The gene calls are TRBV28 and TRBJ1-5; 9 bases are a match to TRBD1. Germline V lookup: CDR1 MDHEN, CDR2 SYDVKM. V lost 6 bases, J lost 7 bases, and 10 bases stayed unmatched. The CDR3 is 15 amino acids.

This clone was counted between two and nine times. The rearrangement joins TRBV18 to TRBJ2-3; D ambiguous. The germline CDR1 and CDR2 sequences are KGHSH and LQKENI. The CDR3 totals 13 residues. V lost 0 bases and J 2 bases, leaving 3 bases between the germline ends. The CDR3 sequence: CASSPPYTDTQYF. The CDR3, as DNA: TGTGCCAGCTCACCACCGTACACAGATACGCAGTATTTT.

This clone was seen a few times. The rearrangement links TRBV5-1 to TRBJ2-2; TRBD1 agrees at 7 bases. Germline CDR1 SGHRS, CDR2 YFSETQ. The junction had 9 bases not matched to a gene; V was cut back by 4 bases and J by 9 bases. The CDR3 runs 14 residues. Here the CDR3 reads CASSPPDREWELFF. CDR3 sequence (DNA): TGCGCCAGCAGCCCTCCTGACAGGGAATGGGAGCTGTTTTTT.

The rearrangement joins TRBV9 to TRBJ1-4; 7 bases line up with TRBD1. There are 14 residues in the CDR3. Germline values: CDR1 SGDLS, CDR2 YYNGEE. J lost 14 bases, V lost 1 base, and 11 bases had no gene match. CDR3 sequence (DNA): TGTGCCAGCAGCGTAACAGGGGTGGAAGGGACGCTGTTTTTT. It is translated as CASSVTGVEGTLFF.

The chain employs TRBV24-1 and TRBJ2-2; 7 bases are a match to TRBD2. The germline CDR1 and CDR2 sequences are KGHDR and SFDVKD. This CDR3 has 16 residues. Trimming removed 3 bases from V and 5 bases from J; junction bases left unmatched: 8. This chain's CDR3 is CATSDSGRALTGELFF. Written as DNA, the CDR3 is TGTGCCACCAGTGATAGTGGGAGGGCGCTGACCGGGGAGCTGTTTTTT.

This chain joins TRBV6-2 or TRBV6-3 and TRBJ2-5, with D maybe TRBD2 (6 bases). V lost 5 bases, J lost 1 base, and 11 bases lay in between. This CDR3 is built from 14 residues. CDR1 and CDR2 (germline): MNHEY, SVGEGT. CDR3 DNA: TGTGCCAGCAGTCGGGGGACTTTCCAAGAGACCCAGTACTTC. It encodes CASSRGTFQETQYF.

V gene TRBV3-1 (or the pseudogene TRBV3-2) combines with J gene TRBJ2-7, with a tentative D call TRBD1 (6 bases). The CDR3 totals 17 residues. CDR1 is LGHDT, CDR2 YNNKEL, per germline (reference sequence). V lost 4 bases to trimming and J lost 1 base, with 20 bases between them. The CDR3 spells CASSPRGFSKTSYEQYF. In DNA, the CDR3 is TGTGCCAGCAGCCCGAGGGGGTTCTCGAAAACATCCTACGAGCAGTACTTC.

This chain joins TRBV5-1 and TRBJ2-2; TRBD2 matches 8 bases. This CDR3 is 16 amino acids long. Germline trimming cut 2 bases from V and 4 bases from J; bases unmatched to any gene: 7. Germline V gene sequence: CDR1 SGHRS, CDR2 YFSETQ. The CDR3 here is CASSFGLAFSTGELFF. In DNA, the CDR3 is TGCGCCAGCAGCTTCGGACTAGCTTTCAGCACCGGGGAGCTGTTTTTT.

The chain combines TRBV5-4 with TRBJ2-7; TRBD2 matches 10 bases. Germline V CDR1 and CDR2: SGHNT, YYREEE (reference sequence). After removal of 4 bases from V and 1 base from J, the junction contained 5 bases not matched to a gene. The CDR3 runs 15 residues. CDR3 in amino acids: CASSLGLADSYEQYF. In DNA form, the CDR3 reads TGTGCCAGCAGCCTCGGACTAGCGGATTCCTACGAGCAGTACTTC. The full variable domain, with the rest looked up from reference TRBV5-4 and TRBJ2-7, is ETGVTQSPTHLIKTRGQQVTLRCSSQSGHNTVSWYQQALGQGPQFIFQYYREEENGRGNFPPRFSGLQFPNYSSELNVNALELDDSALYLCASSLGLADSYEQYFGPGTRLTVT.

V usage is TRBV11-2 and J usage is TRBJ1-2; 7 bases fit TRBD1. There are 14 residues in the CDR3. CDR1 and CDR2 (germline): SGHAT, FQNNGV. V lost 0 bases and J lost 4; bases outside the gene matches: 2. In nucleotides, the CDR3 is TGTGCCAGCAGCTTAGAGACAGGGCTCTATGGCTACACCTTC. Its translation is CASSLETGLYGYTF.

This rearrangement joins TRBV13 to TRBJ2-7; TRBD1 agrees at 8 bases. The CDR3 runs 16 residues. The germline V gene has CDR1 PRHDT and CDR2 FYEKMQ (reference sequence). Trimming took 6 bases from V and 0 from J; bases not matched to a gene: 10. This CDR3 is CASSPAGGSRSYEQYF. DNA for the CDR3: TGTGCCAGCAGTCCGGCAGGGGGCAGCCGCTCCTACGAGCAGTACTTC.

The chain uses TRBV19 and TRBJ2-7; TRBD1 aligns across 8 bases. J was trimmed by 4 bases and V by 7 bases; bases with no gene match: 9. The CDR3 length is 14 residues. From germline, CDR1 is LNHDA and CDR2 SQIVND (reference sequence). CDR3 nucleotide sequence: TGTGCCAGTACCCCAGGGGGCTCGACGTACGAGCAGTACTTC. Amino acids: CASTPGGSTYEQYF.

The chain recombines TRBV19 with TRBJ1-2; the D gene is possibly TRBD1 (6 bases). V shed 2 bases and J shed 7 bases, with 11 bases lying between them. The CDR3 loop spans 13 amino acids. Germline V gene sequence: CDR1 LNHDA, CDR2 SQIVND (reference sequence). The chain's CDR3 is CASSIIEQGGYTF. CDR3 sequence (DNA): TGTGCCAGTAGTATAATAGAACAGGGTGGCTACACCTTC. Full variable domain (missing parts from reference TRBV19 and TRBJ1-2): DGGITQSPKYLFRKEGQNVTLSCEQNLNHDAMYWYRQDPGQGLRLIYYSQIVNDFQKGDIAEGYSVSREKKESFPLTVTSAQKNPTAFYLCASSIIEQGGYTFGSGTRLTVV.

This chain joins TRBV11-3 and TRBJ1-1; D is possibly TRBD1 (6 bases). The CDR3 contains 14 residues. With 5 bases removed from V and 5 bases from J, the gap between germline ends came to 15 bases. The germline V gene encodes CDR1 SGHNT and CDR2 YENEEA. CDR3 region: CASSGGGVKTEAFF. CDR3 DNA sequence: TGTGCCAGCAGCGGAGGGGGGGTTAAGACTGAAGCTTTCTTT.

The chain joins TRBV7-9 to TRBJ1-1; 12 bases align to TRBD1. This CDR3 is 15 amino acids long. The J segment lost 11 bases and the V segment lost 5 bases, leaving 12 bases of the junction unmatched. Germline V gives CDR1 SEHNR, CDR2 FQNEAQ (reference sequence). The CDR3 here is CASSPNQGQGAAAFF. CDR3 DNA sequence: TGTGCCAGCAGCCCGAATCAGGGACAGGGGGCAGCTGCTTTCTTT.

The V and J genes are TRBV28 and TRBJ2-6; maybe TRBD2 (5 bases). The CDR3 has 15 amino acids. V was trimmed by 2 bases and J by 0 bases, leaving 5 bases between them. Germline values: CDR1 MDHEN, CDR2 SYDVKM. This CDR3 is CASSLGSSGANVLTF. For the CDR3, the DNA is TGTGCCAGCAGTTTAGGGAGCTCTGGGGCCAACGTCCTGACTTTC.

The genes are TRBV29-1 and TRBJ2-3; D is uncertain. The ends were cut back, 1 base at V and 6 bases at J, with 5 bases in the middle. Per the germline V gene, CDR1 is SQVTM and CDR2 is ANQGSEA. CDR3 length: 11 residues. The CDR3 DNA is TGCAGCGTTGAAGTCGTGGATACGCAGTATTTT. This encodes CSVEVVDTQYF.

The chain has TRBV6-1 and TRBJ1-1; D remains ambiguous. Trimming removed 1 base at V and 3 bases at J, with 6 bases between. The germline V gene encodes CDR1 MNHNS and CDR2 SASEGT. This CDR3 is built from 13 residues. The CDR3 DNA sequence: TGTGCCAGCAGTGAAGATTTATACACTGAAGCTTTCTTT. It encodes CASSEDLYTEAFF.

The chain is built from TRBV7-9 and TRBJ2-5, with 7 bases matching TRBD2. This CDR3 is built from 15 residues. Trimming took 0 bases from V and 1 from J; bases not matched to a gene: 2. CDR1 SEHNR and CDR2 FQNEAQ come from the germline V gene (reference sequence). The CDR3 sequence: CASSLAGGGQETQYF. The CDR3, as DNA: TGTGCCAGCAGCTTAGCGGGCGGGGGCCAAGAGACCCAGTACTTC.

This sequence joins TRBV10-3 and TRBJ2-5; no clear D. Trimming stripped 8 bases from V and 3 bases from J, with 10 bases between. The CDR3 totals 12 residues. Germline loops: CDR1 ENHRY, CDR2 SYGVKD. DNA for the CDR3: TGTGCCATCGGTGGTAGCAAAGAGACCCAGTACTTC. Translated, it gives CAIGGSKETQYF.